These 20 T cell receptor beta chains were sequenced from one sample in a study of shared clonotypes between healthy human individuals. Clones were sequenced by immunoSEQ multiplex PCR, and TCRdb holds only the in-frame ones, with some missing. The sample shows around 500,000 clones, roughly 77% of them seen only once. Sequenced sample: PBMCs. These receptors came from a woman between 35 and 50 years old in good health. Some clones in this sample may be carry-over from other donors' samples.

The chain has TRBV25-1 and TRBJ2-3; D possibly matches TRBD1 or TRBD2 (6 bases each). The germline V and J ends were trimmed by 9 bases and 0 bases, with 13 bases remaining between them. Germline assignment: CDR1 MGHDK and CDR2 SYGVNS. The CDR3 length is 14 residues. The CDR3: CASSPGGSTDTQYF. In DNA, the CDR3 is TGTGCCAGTAGCCCCGGGGGCAGCACAGATACGCAGTATTTT.

This clone appeared once. The chain links TRBV28 to TRBJ1-2; weak D call: TRBD1 (6 bases). Germline V CDR1 and CDR2: MDHEN, SYDVKM. The V end lost 5 bases, the J end lost 4 bases, and 20 bases lay between the germline ends. The CDR3 runs to 16 residues. In nucleotides, the CDR3 is TGTGCCAGCAGTGCCACCCTAGCGGACAGTTCCTATGGCTACACCTTC. Translation gives CASSATLADSSYGYTF.

This clone was counted once. V usage is TRBV5-6 and J usage is TRBJ1-1; 7 positions agree with TRBD1. The CDR3 length is 14 residues. CDR1 is SGHDT and CDR2 is YYEEEE in the germline V gene. The ends lost 5 bases at V and 4 bases at J; junction bases unmatched: 8. CDR3 sequence (DNA): TGTGCCAGCAGAAGGACAGGAGGGGCCACTGAAGCTTTCTTT. This gives the protein CASRRTGGATEAFF. Full variable domain (outside the CDR3, taken from reference TRBV5-6 and TRBJ1-1): DAGVTQSPTHLIKTRGQQVTLRCSPKSGHDTVSWYQQALGQGPQFIFQYYEEEERQRGNFPDRFSGHQFPNYSSELNVNALLLGDSALYLCASRRTGGATEAFFGQGTRLTVV.

The V call is TRBV7-7, the J call TRBJ2-5; possible D gene TRBD2, 6 bases. Germline assignment: CDR1 SSHAT and CDR2 FNYEAQ (reference sequence). The CDR3 covers 14 residues. Deletions cut 3 bases from V and 4 bases from J, with 12 bases between. CDR3 coding DNA: TGTGCCAGCAGCTTGGGTGGCGGGGTAGAGACCCAGTACTTC. Its protein product is CASSLGGGVETQYF.

V usage is TRBV2 and J usage is TRBJ1-4; 7 bases match TRBD1. Looked up from germline, CDR1 is SNHLY and CDR2 is FYNNEI. J was trimmed by 8 bases and V by 6 bases; bases with no gene match: 12. This CDR3 has 15 amino acids. The CDR3 coding sequence is TGTGCCAGCAGCCCTACCGGGACAGAGGGAGAAAAACTGTTTTTT. Amino acids: CASSPTGTEGEKLFF. Looking up the rest from reference TRBV2 and TRBJ1-4 gives the full variable domain: EPEVTQTPSHQVTQMGQEVILRCVPISNHLYFYWYRQILGQKVEFLVSFYNNEISEKSEIFDDQFSVERPDGSNFTLKIRSTKLEDSAMYFCASSPTGTEGEKLFFGSGTQLSVL.

As to this clone: At the DNA level, this CDR3 is encoded by other sequences in the same sample as well. This chain links TRBV7-9 with TRBJ2-5; D remains unclear. Trimming left V 3 bases short and J 2 bases short, with 1 base between. From germline, CDR1 is SEHNR and CDR2 FQNEAQ (reference sequence). This CDR3 region has 11 residues. The CDR3 here is CASSLQETQYF. DNA of the CDR3: TGTGCCAGCAGCTTGCAAGAGACCCAGTACTTC.

The chain joins TRBV4-1 to TRBJ1-4; D is ambiguous. Deletions cut 0 bases from V and 10 bases from J, with 15 bases between. Per the germline V gene, CDR1 is MGHRA and CDR2 is YSYEKL. The CDR3 loop spans 15 amino acids. CDR3 in DNA: TGCGCCAGCAGCCAAGACGCGGCGTCGCGGGGAAAACTGTTTTTT. Protein: CASSQDAASRGKLFF.

This chain uses TRBV18 with TRBJ1-4; D unclear. V was pared by 3 bases and J by 4 bases, with 9 bases between. This CDR3 is built from 14 residues. In germline, CDR1 is KGHSH, CDR2 LQKENI. In nucleotides, the CDR3 is TGTGCCAGCTCACCGGTAGGATTTAATGAAAAACTGTTTTTT. It translates to CASSPVGFNEKLFF. Filled out from reference TRBV18 and TRBJ1-4, the complete variable domain reads NAGVMQNPRHLVRRRGQEARLRCSPMKGHSHVYWYRQLPEEGLKFMVYLQKENIIDESGMPKERFSAEFPKEGPSILRIQQVVRGDSAAYFCASSPVGFNEKLFFGSGTQLSVL.

This CDR3 reads CASSRIPGLAGPNEQFF. The CDR3 DNA reads as TGTGCCAGCAGCCGAATACCGGGACTAGCGGGGCCCAATGAGCAGTTCTTC. The chain links TRBV11-2 to TRBJ2-1, with TRBD2 identical over 13 bases. Germline values: CDR1 SGHAT, CDR2 FQNNGV. This CDR3 is built from 17 residues. The V segment lost 5 bases and the J segment 6 bases; nucleotides outside the gene matches: 10. Based on the CDR3 plus reference TRBV11-2 and TRBJ2-1, the full variable domain is EAGVAQSPRYKIIEKRQSVAFWCNPISGHATLYWYQQILGQGPKLLIQFQNNGVVDDSQLPKDRFSAERLKGVDSTLKIQPAKLEDSAVYLCASSRIPGLAGPNEQFFGPGTRLTVL.

The DNA of the CDR3 is TGTGCCAGCTCGCAAGTGCGGGAGTGGTCCTACAATGAGCAGTTCTTC. This translates into CASSQVREWSYNEQFF. The chain links TRBV18 to TRBJ2-1; TRBD2 aligns across 7 bases. Germline V gene sequence: CDR1 KGHSH, CDR2 LQKENI. CDR3 length: 16 amino acids. The V segment lost 6 bases and the J segment 1 base; nucleotides outside the gene matches: 9.

This clone has only a few counts. V usage is TRBV4-2 and J usage is TRBJ1-1; D remains ambiguous. The CDR3 has 14 amino acids. Trimming stripped 4 bases from V and 4 bases from J, with 13 bases between. The V gene's germline CDR1 is LGHNA and CDR2 YNFKEQ. CDR3 in amino acids: CASSLDYSTTEAFF. In DNA form, the CDR3 reads TGTGCCAGCAGCCTCGACTATTCAACCACTGAAGCTTTCTTT.

The rearrangement joins TRBV20-1 to TRBJ2-1; D unclear. This CDR3 comprises 11 residues. The V gene lost 3 bases and the J gene lost 5 bases, with 5 bases spanning the gap. In germline, CDR1 is DFQATT, CDR2 SNEGSKA (reference sequence). The CDR3 bases are TGCAGTGCTAGCCTAAACAATGAGCAGTTCTTC. Protein product: CSASLNNEQFF.

The CDR3 bases are TGCGCCAGCAGCCAAGGTGACAGGACGAATGAAAAACTGTTTTTT. The encoded protein is CASSQGDRTNEKLFF. This chain joins TRBV4-1 and TRBJ1-4; TRBD1 is a possible D gene (6 bases). Between the trimmed V and J ends, which lost 1 base and 5 bases, there was a span of 11 bases. In germline, CDR1 is MGHRA, CDR2 YSYEKL. This CDR3 region has 15 residues.

This clone was observed a few times. This sequence joins TRBV13 and TRBJ2-7; 8 bases agree with TRBD1. Trimming cost V 5 bases and J 6 bases; bases outside gene matches: 9. This CDR3 has 14 amino acids. Germline-derived CDR1 and CDR2 are PRHDT and FYEKMQ (reference sequence). Here the CDR3 DNA reads TGTGCCAGCAGCCGACACGGACAGGGTGGCGAGCAGTACTTC. Amino acid sequence: CASSRHGQGGEQYF.

The chain is built from TRBV19 and TRBJ2-7; D is uncertain. V lost 6 bases and J 2 bases, leaving 14 bases between the germline ends. The germline gives CDR1 LNHDA, CDR2 SQIVND (reference sequence). This CDR3 comprises 14 residues. The CDR3 sequence is CASSAAVQPYEQYF. The CDR3 nucleotides read TGTGCCAGTAGCGCCGCGGTACAGCCCTACGAGCAGTACTTC.

The chain recombines TRBV14 with TRBJ2-2; 8 bases are shared with TRBD1. The CDR3 has 14 residues. With 6 bases clipped from V and 6 bases from J, the junction kept 6 bases outside the gene matches. Germline V CDR1 and CDR2: SGHDN, FVKESK. CDR3 sequence: CASSRDRTAGELFF. The CDR3 region has the DNA TGTGCCAGCAGTCGGGACAGGACCGCCGGGGAGCTGTTTTTT.

The chain combines TRBV19 with TRBJ1-5; D is undetermined. CDR3 size: 19 residues. Germline CDR1 LNHDA, CDR2 SQIVND (reference sequence). V lost 1 base to trimming and J lost 3 bases, with 22 bases between them. CDR3: CASSIVPRDTNRDNQPQHF. In nucleotides, the CDR3 is TGTGCCAGTAGTATAGTACCTCGAGATACCAACCGGGACAATCAGCCCCAGCATTTT.

V is TRBV11-3 and J is TRBJ2-5; D uncertain. The CDR3 runs 13 residues. Trimming stripped 0 bases from V and 6 bases from J, with 8 bases between. Germline V gene lookup returns CDR1 SGHNT and CDR2 YENEEA. CDR3 sequence: CASSLEVGKTQYF. CDR3 nucleotide sequence: TGTGCCAGCAGCTTAGAGGTGGGGAAGACCCAGTACTTC.

This clone was detected once. The chain recombines TRBV15 with TRBJ2-3, with D possibly being TRBD1 or TRBD2 (5 bases each). CDR1 and CDR2 from the germline V gene are LNHNV and YYDKDF (reference sequence). This CDR3 is built from 16 residues. V lost 1 base and J 5 bases, leaving 16 bases between the germline ends. The CDR3 region has the DNA TGTGCCACCAGCAGAGGGAGATGGACTGGGGGAGATACGCAGTATTTT. It yields the protein CATSRGRWTGGDTQYF.

The DNA for the CDR3 is TGTGCCAGCTCACCAATGCGACAGAAGAACACTGAAGCTTTCTTT. Protein: CASSPMRQKNTEAFF. The gene calls are TRBV18 and TRBJ1-1; the D gene is possibly TRBD1 (5 bases). V was pared by 2 bases and J by 1 base, with 11 bases between. Germline V gene data show CDR1 as KGHSH and CDR2 as LQKENI. This CDR3 is 15 amino acids long.